This T cell receptor (beta chain) was sequenced in a study of OX40 agonist ivuxolimab in advanced cancers. General study findings and limits: Partial responders at 0.1-3.0 mg/kg showed near-lowest clonal expansion.

This CDR3 contains 11 residues. Looked up from germline, CDR1 is SGHAT and CDR2 is FQNNGV. The V end was cut by 4 bases, the J end by 6 bases, with 3 bases between. The table came from immunoSEQ multiplex PCR; TCRdb's copy has only in-frame clones and leaves some out. The data show about 62,000 clones, 79% seen once. Concerning this clone itself: Its antigen is undetermined.

Peripheral blood came from all dose cohorts at three timepoints. The input for sequencing was CD4+ or CD8+ T cells sorted from blood, taken in a trial of the OX40 agonist ivuxolimab. The TCR originated in an adult with an advanced solid tumor such as melanoma, head and neck, liver or kidney cancer. J is TRBJ2-2 and V is TRBV11-2, with D hard to call. The CDR3 is CASSYPGELFF. The CDR3 coding sequence is TGTGCCAGCAGCTACCCCGGGGAGCTGTTTTTT.